This T cell receptor (beta chain) was found in a study of blood T cell repertoires in COVID-19 (TCRdb year 2020). Regarding the study in general: Samples covering the acute and convalescent phases of COVID-19 were provided by collaborators in the United States, Italy and Spain. The prospective study material was composed of cDNA or gDNA derived from T cells, B-cell-depleted T cells, or PBMCs. Subjects who had been exposed to COVID-19, were actively infected with it, or had recovered from it provided the deeply sampled blood TCRbeta repertoires that made up the dataset. A freely available public database, intended as a resource for researchers studying the immune response to SARS-CoV-2, is where the repertoires were released. The samples were drawn from two sources: the first 160 participants of the ongoing ImmuneRACE study, and fewer than 1,500 subjects contributed by 6 global collaborators. Sample metadata almost always included a de-identified subject ID, COVID-19 status, age in years and sex. HLA class I and class II types, where available, came from metadata supplied by the sample provider rather than from assay-based typing.

V is cut by 6 bases and J by 5 bases, and the space between the germline ends is 24 bases. The germline V gene sets CDR1 to SGDLS and CDR2 to YYNGEE. The CDR3 numbers 16 residues from cysteine through phenylalanine. The kept DNA is CDR3 alone, 48 bases in frame from the first base. What the authors observed across the whole study: The quantity of clinical and demographic metadata differed by source and by participant and was supplied without curation.

TCRbeta CDR3 regions were amplified from genomic DNA by means of the immunoSEQ Assay, a bias-controlled multiplex PCR. For the original study's pipeline: The number of nucleated cells in each sample was estimated from the amplification of reference gene primers within the assay. To quantify the absolute abundance of each unique TCRbeta CDR3 rearrangement, sequence reads were collapsed and filtered. For each sample, productive Simpson clonality was calculated as the square root of Simpson's diversity index over productive rearrangements. In its TCRdb copy, this immuneACCESS table keeps in-frame sequences only and misses some clones. Where compared with another copy, unresolved V genes explain less than half of these, and the others have no known cause. That table furnishes V, J and clone size, whereas the DNA furnished D and trimming. The sample table lists about 120,000 clones, about 88% of them with a count of one. Less than 1.5% of the sample belongs to the ten largest clones.

Concerning this clone: It lacks a known antigen. No much larger clone exists at a distance of one base, and base qualities are not known.

Collaborating institutions collected whole blood in K2EDTA tubes following their own protocols. For TCRbeta analysis, collaborators shipped samples as frozen whole blood, isolated PBMCs, or DNA extracted from either of those sample types. The chain is made from TRBV9 and TRBJ2-7; the D gene is possibly TRBD2, with 5 bases matching. Sequencing was done on a sample of peripheral blood. This TCR derives from a man between 40 and 49 years old with acute or convalescent COVID-19. Here is the DNA: TGTGCCAGCAACCCCGCCCCGGGATACCTATTCCACGAGCAGTACTTC. It encodes CASNPAPGYLFHEQYF.